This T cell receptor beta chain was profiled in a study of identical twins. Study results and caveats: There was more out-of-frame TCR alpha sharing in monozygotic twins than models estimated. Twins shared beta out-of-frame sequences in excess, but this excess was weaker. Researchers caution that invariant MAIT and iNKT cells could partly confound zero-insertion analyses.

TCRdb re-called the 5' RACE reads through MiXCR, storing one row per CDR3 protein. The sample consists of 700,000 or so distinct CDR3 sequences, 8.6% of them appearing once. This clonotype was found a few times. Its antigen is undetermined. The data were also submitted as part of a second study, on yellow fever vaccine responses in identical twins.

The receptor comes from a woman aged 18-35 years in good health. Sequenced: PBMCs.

CDR3 residues: CARLTGWDYGYTF. The DNA for the CDR3 is TGTGCCCGGTTGACAGGGTGGGACTATGGCTACACCTTC. The J gene is TRBJ1-2, the V gene TRBV30; 7 bases are shared with TRBD1. Germline lookup yields CDR1 GTSNPN and CDR2 SVGIG (reference sequence). This CDR3 has 13 amino acids. The V gene end was trimmed by 8 bases and the J gene end by 3 bases; junction bases not matched to a gene: 9. The full variable domain, with the rest looked up from reference TRBV30 and TRBJ1-2, is SQTIHQWPATLVQPVGSPLSLECTVEGTSNPNLYWYRQAAGRGLQLLFYSVGIGQISSEVPQNLSASRPQDRQFILSSKKLLLSDSGFYLCARLTGWDYGYTFGSGTRLTVV.